This T cell receptor beta chain was sequenced during a study of a mutant IDH1 vaccine in newly diagnosed glioma. Background on the study: Eight vaccinations were given in weeks 1, 3, 5, 7, 11, 15, 19 and 23. Radiotherapy alone preceded vaccination by 4-6 weeks; alternatively, vaccination started with temozolomide cycles. The sex distribution of treated patients was around 62% male and about 38% female, with a mean age of 40.4 years.

Note on this clone: No antigen is known for it.

Indicated time point: week 23, last vaccination. In every dose of vaccine, 300 ug of mutant IDH1 20-mer peptide was given alongside topical imiquimod. Astrocytomas found in donors were new, WHO grade 3 or 4, IDH1-mutant and ATRX-lost. Assay used: immunoSEQ multiplex PCR; TCRdb lists only in-frame clones, some missing. This sample has about 38,000 clones, with roughly 76% found just once. V was cut by 0 bases and J by 5 bases, with 10 bases left in between. Germline CDR1 and CDR2: KGHSH and LQKENI. This CDR3 is built from 14 residues. The sequences come from PBMCs, collected from a glioma patient whose treatment included an IDH1 peptide vaccine. The chain employs TRBV18 and TRBJ2-5; maybe TRBD1 (5 bases). This clonotype was obtained from a man between 40 and 49 years old with glioma. The CDR3 bases are TGTGCCAGCTCACCACCGTCAGGGTCCGAGACCCAGTACTTC. It encodes CASSPPSGSETQYF.